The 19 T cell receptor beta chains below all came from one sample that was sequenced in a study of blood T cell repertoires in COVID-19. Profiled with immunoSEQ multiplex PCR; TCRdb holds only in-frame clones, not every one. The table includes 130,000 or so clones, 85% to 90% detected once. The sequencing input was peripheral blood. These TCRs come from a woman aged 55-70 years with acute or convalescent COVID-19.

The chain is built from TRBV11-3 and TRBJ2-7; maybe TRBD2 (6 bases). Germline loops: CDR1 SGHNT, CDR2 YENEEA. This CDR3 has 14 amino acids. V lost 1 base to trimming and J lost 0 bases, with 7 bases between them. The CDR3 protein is CASSLGGGSYEQYF. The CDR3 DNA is TGTGCCAGCAGCTTAGGGGGAGGCTCCTACGAGCAGTACTTC. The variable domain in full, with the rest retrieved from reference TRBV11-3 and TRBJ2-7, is EAGVVQSPRYKIIEKKQPVAFWCNPISGHNTLYWYLQNLGQGPELLIRYENEEAVDDSQLPKDRFSAERLKGVDSTLKIQPAELGDSAVYLCASSLGGGSYEQYFGPGTRLTVT.

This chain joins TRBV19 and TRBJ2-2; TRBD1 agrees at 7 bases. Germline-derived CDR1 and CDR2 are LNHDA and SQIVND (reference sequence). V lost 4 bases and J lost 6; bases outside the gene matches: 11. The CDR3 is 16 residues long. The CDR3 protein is CASSTFSRQGSGELFF. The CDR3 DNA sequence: TGTGCCAGTAGTACATTTTCGCGACAGGGTTCCGGGGAGCTGTTTTTT.

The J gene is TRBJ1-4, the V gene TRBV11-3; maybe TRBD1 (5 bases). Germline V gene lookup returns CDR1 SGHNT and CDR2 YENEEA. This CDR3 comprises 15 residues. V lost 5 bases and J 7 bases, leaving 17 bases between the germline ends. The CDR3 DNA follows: TGTGCCAGCAGCGCTCAGGGCACTCTAAGTGAAAAACTGTTTTTT. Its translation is CASSAQGTLSEKLFF.

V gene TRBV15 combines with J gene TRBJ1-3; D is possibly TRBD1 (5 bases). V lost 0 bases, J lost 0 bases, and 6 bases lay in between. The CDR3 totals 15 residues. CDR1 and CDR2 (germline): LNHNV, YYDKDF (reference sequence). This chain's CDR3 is CATSRDRVSGNTIYF. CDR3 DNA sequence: TGTGCCACCAGCAGAGACAGGGTCTCTGGAAACACCATATATTTT.

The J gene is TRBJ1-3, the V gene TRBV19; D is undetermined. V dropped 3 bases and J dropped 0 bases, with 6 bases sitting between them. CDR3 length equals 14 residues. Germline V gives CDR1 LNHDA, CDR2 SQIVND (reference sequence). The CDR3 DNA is TGTGCCAGTAGTATCCACAGCTCTGGAAACACCATATATTTT. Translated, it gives CASSIHSSGNTIYF.

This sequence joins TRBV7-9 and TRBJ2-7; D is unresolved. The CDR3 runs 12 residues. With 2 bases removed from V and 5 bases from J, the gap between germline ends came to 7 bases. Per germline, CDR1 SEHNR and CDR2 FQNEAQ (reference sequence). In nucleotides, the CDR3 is TGTGCCAGCAGCTTAACCGACAACGAGCAGTACTTC. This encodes CASSLTDNEQYF.

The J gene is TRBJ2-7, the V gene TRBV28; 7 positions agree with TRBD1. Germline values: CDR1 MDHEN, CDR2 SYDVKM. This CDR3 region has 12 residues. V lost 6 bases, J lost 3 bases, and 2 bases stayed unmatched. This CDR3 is CASRGDSYEQYF. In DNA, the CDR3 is TGTGCCAGCAGGGGGGACAGCTACGAGCAGTACTTC.

CDR3 protein: CASSGQGTSYEQYF. The DNA for the CDR3 is TGCGCCAGCAGTGGGCAGGGGACCTCCTACGAGCAGTACTTC. The chain recombines TRBV10-2 with TRBJ2-7; weak D call: TRBD1 (6 bases). The CDR3 is 14 amino acids. Trimming removed 4 bases from V and 0 bases from J, with 10 bases in between. Looked up from germline, CDR1 is WSHSY and CDR2 is SAAADI.

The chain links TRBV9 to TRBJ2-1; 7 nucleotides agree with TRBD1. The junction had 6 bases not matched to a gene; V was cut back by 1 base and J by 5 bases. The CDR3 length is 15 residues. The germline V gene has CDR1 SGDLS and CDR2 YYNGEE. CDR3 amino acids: CASSVRWTGNNEQFF. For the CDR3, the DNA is TGTGCCAGCAGCGTACGCTGGACAGGAAACAATGAGCAGTTCTTC.

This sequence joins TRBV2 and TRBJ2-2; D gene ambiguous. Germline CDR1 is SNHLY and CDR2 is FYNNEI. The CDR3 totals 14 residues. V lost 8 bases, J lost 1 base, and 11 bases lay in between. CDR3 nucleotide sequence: TGTGCCAGCGAAATGGGCAGGAACACCGGGGAGCTGTTTTTT. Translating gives CASEMGRNTGELFF.

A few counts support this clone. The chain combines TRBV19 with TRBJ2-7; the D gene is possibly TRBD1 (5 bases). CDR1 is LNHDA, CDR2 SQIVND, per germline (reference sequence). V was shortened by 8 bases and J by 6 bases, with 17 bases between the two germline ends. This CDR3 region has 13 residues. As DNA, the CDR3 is TGTGCCAGTTCTCCCAGGGTACACCCCGAGCAGTACTTC. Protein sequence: CASSPRVHPEQYF.

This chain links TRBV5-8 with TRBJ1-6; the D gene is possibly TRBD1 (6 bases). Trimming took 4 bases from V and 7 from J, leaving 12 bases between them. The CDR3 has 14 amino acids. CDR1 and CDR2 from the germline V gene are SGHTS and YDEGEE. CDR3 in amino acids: CASSTGQPNSPLHF. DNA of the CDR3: TGTGCCAGCAGCACGGGACAACCAAATTCACCCCTCCACTTT.

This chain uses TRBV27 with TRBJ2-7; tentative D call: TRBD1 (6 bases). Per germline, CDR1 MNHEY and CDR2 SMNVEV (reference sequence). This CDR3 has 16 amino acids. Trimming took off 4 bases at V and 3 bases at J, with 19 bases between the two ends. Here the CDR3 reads CASSSPAGARYYEQYF. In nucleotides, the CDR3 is TGTGCCAGCAGTTCTCCGGCAGGGGCCAGATACTACGAGCAGTACTTC.

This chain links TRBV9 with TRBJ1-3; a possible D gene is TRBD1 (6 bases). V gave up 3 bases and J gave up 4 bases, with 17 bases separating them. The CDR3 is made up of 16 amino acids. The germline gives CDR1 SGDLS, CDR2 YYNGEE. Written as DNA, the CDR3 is TGTGCCAGCAGCGCTCGAACAGGGCTAGGCGGAAACACCATATATTTT. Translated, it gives CASSARTGLGGNTIYF.

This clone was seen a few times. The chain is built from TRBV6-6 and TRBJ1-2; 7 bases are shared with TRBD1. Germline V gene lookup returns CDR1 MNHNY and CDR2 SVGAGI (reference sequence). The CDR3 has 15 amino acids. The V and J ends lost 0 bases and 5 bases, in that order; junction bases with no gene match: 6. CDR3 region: CASSYSGGGLYGYTF. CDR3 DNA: TGTGCCAGCAGTTACTCAGGAGGGGGCCTTTATGGCTACACCTTC.

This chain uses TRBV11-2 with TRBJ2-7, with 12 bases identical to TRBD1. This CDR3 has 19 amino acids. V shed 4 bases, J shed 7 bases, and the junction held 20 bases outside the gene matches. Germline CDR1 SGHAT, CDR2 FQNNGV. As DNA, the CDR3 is TGTGCCAGCAGCTCGTACCGGGACAGGGGGCGCGGGGGTTCTCGGGAGCAGTACTTC. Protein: CASSSYRDRGRGGSREQYF.

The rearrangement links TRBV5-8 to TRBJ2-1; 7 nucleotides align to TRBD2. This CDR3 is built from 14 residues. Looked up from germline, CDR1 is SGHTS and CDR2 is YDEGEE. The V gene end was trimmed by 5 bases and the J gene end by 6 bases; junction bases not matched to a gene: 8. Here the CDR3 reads CASRGSLAANEQFF. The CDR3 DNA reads TGTGCCAGCAGGGGCAGCCTAGCGGCCAATGAGCAGTTCTTC.

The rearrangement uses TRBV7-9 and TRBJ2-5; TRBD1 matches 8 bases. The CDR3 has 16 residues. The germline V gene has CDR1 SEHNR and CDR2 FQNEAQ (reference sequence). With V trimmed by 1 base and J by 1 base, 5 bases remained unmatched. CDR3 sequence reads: CASSLGSGQAQETQYF. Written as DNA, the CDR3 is TGTGCCAGCAGCTTAGGTTCGGGACAGGCCCAAGAGACCCAGTACTTC.

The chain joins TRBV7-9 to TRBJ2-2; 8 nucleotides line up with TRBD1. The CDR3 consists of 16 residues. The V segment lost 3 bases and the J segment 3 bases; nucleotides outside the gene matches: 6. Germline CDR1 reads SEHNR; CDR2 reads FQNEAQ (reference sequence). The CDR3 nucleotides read TGTGCCAGCAGCTTCGCCCAGGGGGCTTACACCGGGGAGCTGTTTTTT. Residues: CASSFAQGAYTGELFF.